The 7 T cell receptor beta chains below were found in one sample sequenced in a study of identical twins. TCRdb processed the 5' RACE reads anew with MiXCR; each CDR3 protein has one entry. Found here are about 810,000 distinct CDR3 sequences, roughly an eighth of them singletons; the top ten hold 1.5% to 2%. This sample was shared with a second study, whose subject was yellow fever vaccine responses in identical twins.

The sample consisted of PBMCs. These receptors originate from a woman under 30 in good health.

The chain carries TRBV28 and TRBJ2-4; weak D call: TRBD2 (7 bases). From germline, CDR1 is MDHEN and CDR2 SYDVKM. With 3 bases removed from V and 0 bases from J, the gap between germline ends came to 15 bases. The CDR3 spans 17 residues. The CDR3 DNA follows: TGTGCCAGCAGTTTCGGGCGGGGGCCCATAGCCAAAAACATTCAGTACTTC. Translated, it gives CASSFGRGPIAKNIQYF.

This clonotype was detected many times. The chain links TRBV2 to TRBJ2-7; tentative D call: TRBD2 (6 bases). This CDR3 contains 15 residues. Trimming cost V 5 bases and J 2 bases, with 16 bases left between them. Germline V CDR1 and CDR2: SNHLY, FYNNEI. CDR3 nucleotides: TGTGCCAGCAGTTCAACCGGGACTCCCCCCTACGAGCAGTACTTC. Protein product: CASSSTGTPPYEQYF.

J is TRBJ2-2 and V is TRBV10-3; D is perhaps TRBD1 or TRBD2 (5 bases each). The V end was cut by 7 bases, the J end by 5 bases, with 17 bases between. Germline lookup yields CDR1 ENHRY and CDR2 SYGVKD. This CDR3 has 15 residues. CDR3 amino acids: CAITTLGVLTGELFF. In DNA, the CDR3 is TGTGCCATCACAACACTAGGGGTCCTTACCGGGGAGCTGTTTTTT.

In nucleotides, the CDR3 is TGTGCCAGCAGTTACGGGGCAGTTAATCAGCCCCAGCATTTT. It codes for CASSYGAVNQPQHF. The chain joins TRBV27 to TRBJ1-5; maybe TRBD1 (5 bases). In germline, CDR1 is MNHEY, CDR2 SMNVEV (reference sequence). V was shortened by 4 bases and J by 4 bases, with 11 bases between the two germline ends. The CDR3 sequence is 14 residues long.

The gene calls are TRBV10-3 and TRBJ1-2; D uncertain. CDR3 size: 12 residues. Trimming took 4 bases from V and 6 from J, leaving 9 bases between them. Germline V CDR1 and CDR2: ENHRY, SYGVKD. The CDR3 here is CAISGFGDGYTF. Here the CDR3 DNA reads TGTGCCATCAGTGGTTTCGGGGATGGCTACACCTTC.

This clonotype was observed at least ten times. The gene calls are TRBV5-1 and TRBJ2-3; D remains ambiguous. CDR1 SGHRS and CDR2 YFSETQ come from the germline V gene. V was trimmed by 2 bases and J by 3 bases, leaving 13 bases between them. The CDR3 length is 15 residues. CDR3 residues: CASSFTDGTTDTQYF. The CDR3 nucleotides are TGCGCCAGCAGCTTTACCGACGGAACAACAGATACGCAGTATTTT.

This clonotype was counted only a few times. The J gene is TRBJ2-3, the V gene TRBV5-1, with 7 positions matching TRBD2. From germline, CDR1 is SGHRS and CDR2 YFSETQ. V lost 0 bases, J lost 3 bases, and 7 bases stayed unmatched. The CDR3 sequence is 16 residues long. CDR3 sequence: CASSLETGGTTDTQYF. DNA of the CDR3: TGCGCCAGCAGCTTGGAAACGGGAGGCACAACAGATACGCAGTATTTT.